The clone carrying this TCR beta chain appeared a few times. Its antigen is undetermined. The data derive from a study of T cells after yellow fever vaccination. Study observations and caveats: Subsequent booster samples again held most clones from primary vaccination (just under 98% CD4, roughly 91% CD8).

TCRdb redid the calling of the 5' RACE reads with MiXCR, one entry per CDR3 protein. The sample holds 140,000 to 150,000 distinct CDR3 sequences, 6.6% seen once. This receptor was obtained from a man younger than 45 who received the YFV17D yellow fever vaccine. Specimen: CD4+ T cells sorted from PBMCs, collected 10 days after the yellow fever booster vaccination.

The DNA of the CDR3 is TGTGCCAGCACCCTGGGGGACAGACATTCACCCCTCCACTTT. Encoded protein: CASTLGDRHSPLHF. The chain couples TRBV7-8 to TRBJ1-6; 7 nucleotides align to TRBD1. Per the germline V gene, CDR1 is SGHVS and CDR2 is FQNEAQ. CDR3 length: 14 amino acids. The V gene end was trimmed by 7 bases and the J gene end by 8 bases; junction bases not matched to a gene: 8.